The 30 T cell receptor beta chains below were found in one sample sequenced in a study of vaccination effects on CD4 cells after COVID-19. Before any sequencing was done, the ViraFEST assay used viral peptide pools to expand antigen-specific CD4+ T cells. Following a roughly ten-day culture, CD4+ T cells were purified. PCR-confirmed SARS-CoV-2 infection occurred in the person between March and December 2020. Assay used: immunoSEQ multiplex PCR; TCRdb lists only in-frame clones, some missing. The sample carries about 45,000 clones, around 72% recorded once. Antigen specificity for these receptors is unknown. Sequenced here: CD4+ T cells from PBMCs cultured with a peptide pool, sampled before COVID-19 vaccination. The receptors were gathered from a human donor who had a prior SARS-CoV-2 infection.

The gene calls are TRBV30 and TRBJ2-1; D gene uncertain. Per germline, CDR1 GTSNPN and CDR2 SVGIG (reference sequence). The ends were cut back, 1 base at V and 5 bases at J, with 6 bases in the middle. The CDR3 runs to 12 residues. CDR3 in DNA: TGTGCCTGGAGTGGTCGGAACAATGAGCAGTTCTTC. It yields the protein CAWSGRNNEQFF.

Only a few counts were recorded for this clone. The chain employs TRBV6-2 or TRBV6-3 and TRBJ2-5; 9 bases map to TRBD2. V was clipped by 4 bases and J by 3 bases; unmatched bases: 6. The CDR3 runs 15 residues. CDR1 MNHEY and CDR2 SVGEGT come from the germline V gene. The CDR3 spells CASSLAGEGEETQYF. CDR3 coding DNA: TGTGCCAGCAGTTTAGCGGGAGAGGGTGAAGAGACCCAGTACTTC.

As DNA, the CDR3 is TGTGCCAGCAGCTTAGGACGGCGGGGAAGGGCAGAGACCCAGTACTTC. Translation gives CASSLGRRGRAETQYF. This chain joins TRBV7-3 and TRBJ2-5; D may be TRBD2 (6 bases). The germline CDR1 and CDR2 sequences are SGHTA and FQGTGA. Trimming took off 2 bases at V and 4 bases at J, with 17 bases between the two ends. The CDR3 spans 16 residues.

This clone appeared once. The chain's CDR3 is CASSPPGQLYEQYF. The CDR3 DNA reads TGTGCCAGCAGCCCCCCGGGACAGCTATACGAGCAGTACTTC. The rearrangement links TRBV5-6 to TRBJ2-7; 7 bases agree with TRBD1. The V gene end was trimmed by 4 bases and the J gene end by 4 bases; junction bases not matched to a gene: 8. The CDR3 covers 14 residues. CDR1 and CDR2 from the germline V gene are SGHDT and YYEEEE.

The V and J genes are TRBV9 and TRBJ1-4; 9 bases are shared with TRBD1. Germline V gene lookup returns CDR1 SGDLS and CDR2 YYNGEE. The CDR3 is 16 amino acids. V dropped 4 bases and J dropped 3; count of bases not matched to a gene: 7. Here the CDR3 DNA reads TGTGCCAGCAGCTCACGGGACAGGGTTTCTAATGAAAAACTGTTTTTT. This codes for CASSSRDRVSNEKLFF.

CDR3: CASSEWPSGDFEQYF. The CDR3 bases are TGTGCCAGCAGTGAATGGCCTAGCGGGGACTTCGAGCAGTACTTC. The V call is TRBV2, the J call TRBJ2-7; 9 bases are a match to TRBD2. The CDR3 has 15 residues. CDR1 is SNHLY and CDR2 is FYNNEI in the germline V gene. Unmatched junction bases numbered 8, after V lost 2 bases and J lost 6 bases.

This clone was observed a few times. V and J are TRBV15 and TRBJ2-7; maybe TRBD1 (5 bases). CDR3 length equals 13 residues. The V gene's germline CDR1 is LNHNV and CDR2 YYDKDF (reference sequence). V was shortened by 3 bases and J by 7 bases, with 13 bases between the two germline ends. For the CDR3, the DNA is TGTGCCACCAGCAGCAGGGTTCTTCTGGAGCAGTACTTC. This codes for CATSSRVLLEQYF.

The gene calls are TRBV6-5 and TRBJ2-7, with TRBD1 matching over 8 bases. The CDR3 runs 14 residues. With V trimmed by 5 bases and J by 5 bases, 8 bases remained unmatched. The germline V gene has CDR1 MNHEY and CDR2 SVGAGI. The CDR3 DNA reads TGTGCCAGCAGTATTGACAGGGGCAAAAACGAGCAGTACTTC. The encoded protein is CASSIDRGKNEQYF.

This rearrangement joins TRBV11-3 to TRBJ1-1; D perhaps matches TRBD1 (6 bases). With 6 bases removed from V and 5 bases from J, the gap between germline ends came to 10 bases. CDR3 length: 12 residues. Germline values: CDR1 SGHNT, CDR2 YENEEA. The CDR3: CASSTGRTEAFF. The CDR3 nucleotides are TGTGCCAGCAGTACAGGGAGGACTGAAGCTTTCTTT.

This clone came up a few times. V and J are TRBV19 and TRBJ2-5; 7 bases are shared with TRBD1. The V segment lost 3 bases and the J segment 3 bases; nucleotides outside the gene matches: 4. Germline CDR1 reads LNHDA; CDR2 reads SQIVND (reference sequence). The CDR3 contains 14 residues. As DNA, the CDR3 is TGTGCCAGTAGTATTAACAGGGGAGAAGAGACCCAGTACTTC. This sequence encodes CASSINRGEETQYF.

The CDR3, as DNA: TGTGCCAGCAGTTACTCAAGGGAGTCCCGATCCTACGAGCAGTACTTC. Amino acid sequence: CASSYSRESRSYEQYF. This chain connects TRBV6-5 to TRBJ2-7; D is possibly TRBD2 (5 bases). Germline CDR1 MNHEY, CDR2 SVGAGI. The germline V and J ends were trimmed by 0 bases and 1 base, with 13 bases remaining between them. The CDR3 is made up of 16 amino acids.

This chain joins TRBV6-6 and TRBJ2-2; 10 bases are a match to TRBD2. Germline V gene lookup returns CDR1 MNHNY and CDR2 SVGAGI (reference sequence). The CDR3 is 17 residues long. V was clipped by 5 bases and J by 1 base; unmatched bases: 7. CDR3: CASSRVAGGLNTGELFF. CDR3 DNA: TGTGCCAGCAGTCGGGTAGCGGGGGGCCTGAACACCGGGGAGCTGTTTTTT.

J is TRBJ2-3 and V is TRBV7-2; 9 bases agree with TRBD1. The V and J ends lost 6 bases and 2 bases, in that order; junction bases with no gene match: 9. CDR3 length: 16 residues. CDR1 and CDR2 from the germline V gene are SGHTA and FQGNSA. The CDR3 DNA follows: TGTGCCAGCAGTTTAAGAGGGACAGGGCTCACAGATACGCAGTATTTT. Protein product: CASSLRGTGLTDTQYF.

V gene TRBV7-2 combines with J gene TRBJ2-5; 9 nucleotides match TRBD1. CDR1 and CDR2 (germline): SGHTA, FQGNSA. This CDR3 comprises 15 residues. The V and J ends lost 5 bases and 2 bases, in that order; junction bases with no gene match: 6. The CDR3 DNA reads as TGTGCCAGCAGCATCGGACAGGGGAATCAAGAGACCCAGTACTTC. It specifies CASSIGQGNQETQYF.

This chain connects TRBV9 to TRBJ2-1, with TRBD2 identical over 7 bases. Losses at the gene ends were 3 bases for V and 10 bases for J; bases not matched to a gene: 7. The germline gives CDR1 SGDLS, CDR2 YYNGEE. The CDR3 spans 13 residues. CDR3 sequence reads: CASSGGTTNEQFF. For the CDR3, the DNA is TGTGCCAGCAGCGGCGGGACTACCAACGAGCAGTTCTTC.

This clone was picked up many times. The rearrangement uses TRBV5-5 and TRBJ1-2; 7 positions match TRBD1. Germline lookup yields CDR1 SGHKS and CDR2 YYEKEE (reference sequence). This CDR3 contains 13 residues. Unmatched junction bases numbered 4, after V lost 5 bases and J lost 3 bases. The CDR3 is CASRKTGDYGYTF. CDR3 nucleotides: TGTGCCAGCAGAAAAACAGGGGACTATGGCTACACCTTC.

The chain uses TRBV6-1 and TRBJ2-2; D may be TRBD2 (7 bases). Trimming removed 2 bases from V and 4 bases from J, with 14 bases in between. There are 16 residues in the CDR3. Germline-derived CDR1 and CDR2 are MNHNS and SASEGT. The CDR3 DNA follows: TGTGCCAGCAGTGAATATGGGGGAGGGGGCACCGGGGAGCTGTTTTTT. This gives the protein CASSEYGGGGTGELFF.

The V and J genes are TRBV5-8 and TRBJ2-3; D not certain. CDR1 and CDR2 from the germline V gene are SGHTS and YDEGEE. This CDR3 region has 16 residues. Trimming removed 4 bases at V and 3 bases at J, with 18 bases between. DNA for the CDR3: TGTGCCAGCAGCCCCTCGTCCCCTGAAGGTACAGATACGCAGTATTTT. Encoded protein: CASSPSSPEGTDTQYF.

The J gene is TRBJ1-2, the V gene TRBV5-4; 8 positions match TRBD1. The CDR3 spans 14 residues. V dropped 3 bases and J dropped 5; count of bases not matched to a gene: 6. The germline V gene encodes CDR1 SGHNT and CDR2 YYREEE (reference sequence). CDR3 residues: CASSSGTGSYGYTF. As DNA, the CDR3 is TGTGCCAGCAGCTCCGGGACAGGATCTTATGGCTACACCTTC.

The chain combines TRBV19 with TRBJ1-2; D unclear. Looked up from germline, CDR1 is LNHDA and CDR2 is SQIVND (reference sequence). V was shortened by 3 bases and J by 7 bases, with 9 bases between the two germline ends. The CDR3 spans 12 residues. The CDR3 here is CASSIGGGGYTF. The CDR3 DNA sequence: TGTGCCAGTAGTATCGGTGGCGGTGGCTACACCTTC.

The rearrangement links TRBV30 to TRBJ2-5; 13 nucleotides line up with TRBD2. The CDR3 consists of 16 residues. CDR1 and CDR2 from the germline V gene are GTSNPN and SVGIG (reference sequence). Trimming cost V 3 bases and J 2 bases; bases outside gene matches: 6. In DNA form, the CDR3 reads TGTGCCTGGAGGGCAGGACTAGCGGGGGTTCAAGAGACCCAGTACTTC. It translates to CAWRAGLAGVQETQYF.

This chain uses TRBV15 with TRBJ2-7, with TRBD1 matching over 7 bases. Germline-derived CDR1 and CDR2 are LNHNV and YYDKDF (reference sequence). The CDR3 has 15 amino acids. V was pared by 1 base and J by 0 bases, with 3 bases of the junction left unmatched. The CDR3 spells CATSRGDRASYEQYF. CDR3 sequence (DNA): TGTGCCACCAGCAGAGGAGACAGGGCCTCCTACGAGCAGTACTTC.

The chain employs TRBV7-2 and TRBJ2-2; a possible D gene is TRBD2 (6 bases). This CDR3 spans 15 amino acids. CDR1 SGHTA and CDR2 FQGNSA come from the germline V gene. V was shortened by 7 bases and J by 2 bases, with 14 bases between the two germline ends. CDR3 in DNA: TGTGCCAGCAAGGGAGGCGGGCCTAACACCGGGGAGCTGTTTTTT. Its protein is CASKGGGPNTGELFF.

This clone was recorded a few times. The rearrangement uses TRBV11-2 and TRBJ2-7; D remains ambiguous. CDR1 is SGHAT, CDR2 FQNNGV, per germline. V dropped 5 bases and J dropped 1 base, with 15 bases sitting between them. The CDR3 is made up of 15 amino acids. The CDR3 spells CASSLRLTNSYEQYF. DNA of the CDR3: TGTGCCAGCAGCCTCAGATTGACAAATTCCTACGAGCAGTACTTC. Combining the CDR3 with reference TRBV11-2 and TRBJ2-7 gives the whole variable domain EAGVAQSPRYKIIEKRQSVAFWCNPISGHATLYWYQQILGQGPKLLIQFQNNGVVDDSQLPKDRFSAERLKGVDSTLKIQPAKLEDSAVYLCASSLRLTNSYEQYFGPGTRLTVT.

The chain is built from TRBV15 and TRBJ1-6, with D unclear. The ends were cut back, 1 base at V and 8 bases at J, with 3 bases in the middle. The CDR3 is 12 residues long. The V gene's germline CDR1 is LNHNV and CDR2 YYDKDF (reference sequence). The CDR3 region is CATSRVDSPLHF. CDR3 DNA sequence: TGTGCCACCAGCAGAGTGGATTCACCCCTCCACTTT.

In this sample, this clone turned up once. This chain connects TRBV15 to TRBJ2-1, with 14 bases fitting TRBD2. J lost 8 bases, V lost 4 bases, and 4 bases had no gene match. The CDR3 is 15 amino acids. Germline CDR1 and CDR2: LNHNV and YYDKDF (reference sequence). CDR3 loop: CATSTRLAGGDEQFF. The CDR3 bases are TGTGCCACCAGCACGAGACTAGCGGGAGGGGATGAGCAGTTCTTC.

The rearrangement joins TRBV4-2 to TRBJ2-1, with D hard to call. Germline assignment: CDR1 LGHNA and CDR2 YNFKEQ. CDR3 length equals 11 residues. V lost 1 base and J lost 10, with 5 bases in between. The CDR3: CASSQVGEQFF. Here the CDR3 DNA reads TGTGCCAGCAGCCAAGTTGGGGAGCAGTTCTTC.

This clone was seen a handful of times. The chain is built from TRBV7-2 and TRBJ2-7; TRBD1 agrees at 8 bases. Germline-derived CDR1 and CDR2 are SGHTA and FQGNSA. The CDR3 length is 14 residues. Trimming at V came to 5 bases and at J to 3 bases, leaving 6 bases not matched to a gene. The CDR3 spells CASSAWDRIYEQYF. The CDR3 DNA is TGTGCCAGCAGCGCATGGGACAGGATCTACGAGCAGTACTTC.

This clone appeared once. The chain joins TRBV9 to TRBJ2-1; D might be TRBD1 or TRBD2, each matching 5 bases. V was shortened by 0 bases and J by 8 bases, with 9 bases between the two germline ends. Germline CDR1 is SGDLS and CDR2 is YYNGEE. The CDR3 is made up of 13 amino acids. The CDR3 protein is CASSVVGRDEQFF. The CDR3 DNA reads TGTGCCAGCAGCGTAGTGGGACGGGATGAGCAGTTCTTC.

The chain employs TRBV25-1 and TRBJ2-1, with D hard to call. CDR1 is MGHDK, CDR2 SYGVNS, per germline. Trimming stripped 1 base from V and 4 bases from J, with 8 bases between. CDR3 length equals 14 residues. CDR3 DNA: TGTGCCAGCAGTGAATCCCCTGCTTACAATGAGCAGTTCTTC. Its protein product is CASSESPAYNEQFF. The full variable domain, completed using reference TRBV25-1 and TRBJ2-1, is EADIYQTPRYLVIGTGKKITLECSQTMGHDKMYWYQQDPGMELHLIHYSYGVNSTEKGDLSSESTVSRIRTEHFPLTLESARPSHTSQYLCASSESPAYNEQFFGPGTRLTVL.